This T cell receptor beta chain came from a study of response to subunit inactivated influenza vaccine. Findings and caveats of the study: The authors suggested that every seasonal influenza vaccination recruits few new T cells.

Notes on this clonotype: Its cognate antigen is unknown.

J gave up 12 bases and V 4 bases, and 13 bases lay outside the gene matches. The CDR3 runs to 16 residues. CDR1 is MDHEN, CDR2 SYDVKM, per germline. TCRdb reprocessed the RT-PCR reads with MiXCR, giving one entry per CDR3 protein. The sample contains 550,000 to 800,000 distinct CDR3 sequences, approximately 14% of which appear only once. This TCR was sampled from a man aged 45 to 65 who received an inactivated influenza vaccine. The chain recombines TRBV28 with TRBJ1-6; the match to TRBD1 covers 9 bases. The sequencing used PBMCs from blood, collected roughly 12 days after vaccination. CDR3 DNA sequence: TGTGCCAGCAGTTCGTCGACCGGGACAGGGTTTGGACCCCTCCACTTT. Translating it yields CASSSSTGTGFGPLHF.